This T cell receptor (beta chain) was observed in a study of OX40 agonist ivuxolimab in advanced cancers. The data were produced by immunoSEQ multiplex PCR, yet TCRdb's version contains in-frame clones alone and is incomplete. This sample yields about 53,000 clones, of which approximately 91% are seen a single time; 1.5% belongs to the top ten. Germline V lookup: CDR1 MDHEN, CDR2 SYDVKM. The CDR3 length is 13 residues. Trimming shortened V by 4 bases and J by 5 bases, and 11 bases separated the two germline ends. This material consisted of CD4+ or CD8+ T cells sorted from blood, taken in a trial of the OX40 agonist ivuxolimab. The chain joins TRBV28 to TRBJ2-5; D is unclear. The receptor was derived from an adult with an advanced solid tumor such as melanoma, head and neck, liver or kidney cancer. DNA for the CDR3: TGTGCCAGCAGTTATCCCGCTTTGGAGACCCAGTACTTC. Translating gives CASSYPALETQYF.